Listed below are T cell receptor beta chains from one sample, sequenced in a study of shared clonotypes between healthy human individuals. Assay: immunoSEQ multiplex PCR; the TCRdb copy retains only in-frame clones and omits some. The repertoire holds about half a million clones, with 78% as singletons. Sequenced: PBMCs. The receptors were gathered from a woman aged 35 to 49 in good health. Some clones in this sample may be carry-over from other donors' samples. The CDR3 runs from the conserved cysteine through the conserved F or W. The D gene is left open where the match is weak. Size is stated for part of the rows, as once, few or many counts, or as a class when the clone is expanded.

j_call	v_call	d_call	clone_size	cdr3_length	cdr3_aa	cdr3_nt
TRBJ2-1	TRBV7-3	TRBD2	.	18	CASSLRGPGLAGSNEQFF	TGTGCCAGCAGCTTAAGGGGCCCGGGACTAGCGGGTTCCAATGAGCAGTTCTTC
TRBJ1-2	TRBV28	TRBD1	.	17	CASSLSGQGPPNYGYTF	TGTGCCAGCAGCTTATCCGGACAGGGCCCGCCTAACTATGGCTACACCTTC
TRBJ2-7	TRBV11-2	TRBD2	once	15	CASSRSSRGADEQYF	TGTGCCAGCAGCCGCAGCTCGCGGGGGGCCGACGAGCAGTACTTC
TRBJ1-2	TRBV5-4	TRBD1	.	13	CASSPDRGFGYTF	TGTGCCAGCAGCCCGGACAGGGGCTTTGGCTACACCTTC
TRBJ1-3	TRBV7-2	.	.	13	CASSLAPANTIYF	TGTGCCAGCAGCTTAGCGCCGGCGAACACCATATATTTT
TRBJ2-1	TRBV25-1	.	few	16	CASSESRGIYGNEQFF	TGTGCCAGCAGTGAATCACGGGGGATATATGGCAATGAGCAGTTCTTC
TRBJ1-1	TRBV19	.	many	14	CASSISRGATEAFF	TGTGCCAGTAGTATTTCAAGGGGTGCCACTGAAGCTTTCTTT
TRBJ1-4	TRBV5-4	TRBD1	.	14	CASSLGTGNEKLFF	TGTGCCAGCAGCTTGGGGACAGGGAATGAAAAACTGTTTTTT
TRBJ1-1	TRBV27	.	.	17	CASSLFSVTSSNTEAFF	TGTGCCAGCAGTTTATTTTCGGTCACCTCTTCGAACACTGAAGCTTTCTTT
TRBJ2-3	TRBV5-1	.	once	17	CASRGTGTRAFTDTQYF	TGCGCCAGCAGGGGCACCGGGACTCGGGCCTTCACAGATACGCAGTATTTT
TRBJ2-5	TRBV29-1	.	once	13	CSVLLGGLMTQYF	TGCAGCGTACTACTCGGGGGCCTAATGACCCAGTACTTC
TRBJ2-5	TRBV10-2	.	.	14	CASSVVGSQETQYF	TGCGCCAGCAGTGTGGTGGGATCACAAGAGACCCAGTACTTC
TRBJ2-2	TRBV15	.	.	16	CATSPWGRGGAGELFF	TGTGCCACCAGCCCCTGGGGAAGAGGGGGAGCCGGGGAGCTGTTTTTT
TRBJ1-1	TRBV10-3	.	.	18	CAISESWGLQGERTEAFF	TGTGCCATCAGTGAGTCATGGGGATTACAGGGAGAGAGGACTGAAGCTTTCTTT
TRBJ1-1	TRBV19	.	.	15	CASSRPGTPNTEAFF	TGTGCCAGTAGTAGGCCCGGGACACCCAACACTGAAGCTTTCTTT
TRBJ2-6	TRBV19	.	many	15	CAIGSEGSGANVLTF	TGTGCCATTGGTTCGGAAGGGTCTGGGGCCAACGTCCTGACTTTC
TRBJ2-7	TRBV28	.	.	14	CASSLPPPLDEQYF	TGTGCCAGCAGTTTACCCCCTCCCTTAGACGAGCAGTACTTC
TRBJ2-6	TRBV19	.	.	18	CASTTHPRTNSGANVLTF	TGTGCCAGTACCACGCATCCCAGGACAAACTCTGGGGCCAACGTCCTGACTTTC
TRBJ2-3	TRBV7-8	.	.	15	CASSLAFGSTDTQYF	TGTGCCAGCAGCTTAGCGTTCGGGAGCACAGATACGCAGTATTTT
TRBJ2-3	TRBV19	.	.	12	CASSILGDTQYF	TGTGCCAGTAGTATCTTAGGGGATACGCAGTATTTT
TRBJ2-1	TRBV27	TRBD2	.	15	CASTRSGELDNEQFF	TGTGCCAGCACCCGAAGCGGGGAGCTCGACAATGAGCAGTTCTTC
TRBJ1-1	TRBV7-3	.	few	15	CASSLSGGMNTEAFF	TGTGCCAGCAGCTTAAGTGGGGGTATGAACACTGAAGCTTTCTTT
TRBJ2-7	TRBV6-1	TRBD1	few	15	CASSEGQGSSYEQYF	TGTGCCAGCAGCGAGGGACAGGGTAGCTCCTACGAGCAGTACTTC
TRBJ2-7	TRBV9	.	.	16	CASSVAQTSLSYEQYF	TGTGCCAGCAGCGTAGCTCAAACGTCGTTATCCTACGAGCAGTACTTC
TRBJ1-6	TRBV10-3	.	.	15	CAISESADKPSPLHF	TGTGCCATCAGTGAGTCAGCGGACAAACCTTCACCCCTCCACTTT
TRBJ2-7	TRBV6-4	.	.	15	CASSESVGAPYEQYF	TGTGCCAGCAGTGAAAGTGTGGGGGCCCCCTACGAGCAGTACTTC
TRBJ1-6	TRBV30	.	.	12	CAWSASGSPLHF	TGTGCCTGGAGTGCATCAGGCTCACCCCTCCACTTT
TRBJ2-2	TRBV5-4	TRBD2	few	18	CASSLGPGLAGGGGELFF	TGTGCCAGCAGCTTGGGGCCGGGACTAGCGGGAGGTGGCGGGGAGCTGTTTTTT
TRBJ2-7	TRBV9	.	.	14	CASSVDGSSYEQYF	TGTGCCAGCAGCGTAGACGGGAGCTCCTACGAGCAGTACTTC
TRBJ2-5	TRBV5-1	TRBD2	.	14	CASSFGDPGGTQYF	TGCGCCAGCAGCTTCGGGGACCCGGGGGGGACCCAGTACTTC
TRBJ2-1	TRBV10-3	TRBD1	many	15	CAITPGTGELGEQFF	TGTGCCATCACTCCCGGGACAGGGGAGTTAGGGGAGCAGTTCTTC
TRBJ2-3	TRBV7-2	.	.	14	CASTLLGAGFTQYF	TGTGCCAGCACCCTACTGGGGGCGGGCTTTACGCAGTATTTT
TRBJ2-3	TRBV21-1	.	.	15	CASSKVAGRLDTQYF	TGTGCCAGCAGCAAAGTAGCGGGGCGGCTGGATACGCAGTATTTT
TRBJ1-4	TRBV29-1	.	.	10	CSVWSGHLFF	TGCAGCGTTTGGTCGGGTCATCTGTTTTTT
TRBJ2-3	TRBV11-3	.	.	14	CASSLGRGTDTQYF	TGTGCCAGCAGCTTAGGTAGGGGGACAGATACGCAGTATTTT
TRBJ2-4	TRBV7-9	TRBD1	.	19	CASSFFGTGGLLAKNIQYF	TGTGCCAGCAGCTTTTTTGGGACAGGGGGCCTTCTAGCCAAAAACATTCAGTACTTC
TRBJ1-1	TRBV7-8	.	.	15	CASSYQGQVNTEAFF	TGTGCCAGCAGCTACCAGGGTCAGGTGAACACTGAAGCTTTCTTT
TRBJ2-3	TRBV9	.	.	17	CASSPPAGRGGGYTQYF	TGTGCCAGCAGCCCCCCGGCGGGGAGGGGGGGTGGCTATACGCAGTATTTT
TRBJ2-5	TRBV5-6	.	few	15	CASSDTGEGQETQYF	TGTGCCAGCAGTGATACAGGGGAGGGACAGGAGACCCAGTACTTC
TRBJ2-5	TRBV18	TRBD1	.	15	CASSPSTGSQETQYF	TGTGCCAGCTCACCTTCGACAGGGTCCCAAGAGACCCAGTACTTC
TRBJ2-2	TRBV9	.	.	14	CASSPQGRPGELFF	TGTGCCAGCAGCCCTCAGGGGCGGCCCGGGGAGCTGTTTTTT
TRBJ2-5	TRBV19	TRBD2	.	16	CASSIAGGSFGETQYF	TGTGCCAGTAGTATAGCGGGGGGATCGTTTGGAGAGACCCAGTACTTC
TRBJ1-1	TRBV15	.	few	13	CATSRDRGSEAFF	TGTGCCACCAGCAGAGACCGGGGGTCTGAAGCTTTCTTT
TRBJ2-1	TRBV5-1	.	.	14	CASSLGAVVNEQFF	TGCGCCAGCAGCTTGGGCGCTGTTGTCAATGAGCAGTTCTTC
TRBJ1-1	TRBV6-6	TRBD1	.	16	CASSYGTGLMNTEAFF	TGTGCCAGCAGTTACGGGACAGGTCTCATGAACACTGAAGCTTTCTTT
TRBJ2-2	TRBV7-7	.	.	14	CASSPGTVTGELFF	TGTGCTAGCAGCCCCGGGACCGTCACCGGGGAGCTGTTTTTT
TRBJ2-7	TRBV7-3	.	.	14	CASSLTRGQYEQYF	TGTGCCAGCAGCTTAACAAGGGGTCAGTACGAGCAGTACTTC
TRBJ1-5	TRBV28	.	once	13	CASSSNSNQPQHF	TGTGCCAGCAGCTCTAATAGCAATCAGCCCCAGCATTTT
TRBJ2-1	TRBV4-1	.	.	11	CASSQAREQFF	TGCGCCAGCAGCCAAGCCCGTGAGCAGTTCTTC